The clone carrying this TCR beta chain was picked up a small number of times. The sample is drawn from a study of T cell changes during pregnancy in multiple sclerosis. Sequencing used immunoSEQ multiplex PCR; TCRdb keeps in-frame clones, though not all of them. The sample carries some 42,000 clones, about 90% recorded once. V dropped 2 bases and J dropped 1 base, with 8 bases sitting between them. The CDR3 runs to 14 residues. Germline V lookup: CDR1 MDHEN, CDR2 SYDVKM. Specimen: CD4+ T cells from peripheral blood mononuclear cells, collected after pregnancy. This clonotype was sampled from a female donor with multiple sclerosis, enrolled in a pregnancy study. This sequence joins TRBV28 and TRBJ1-1; D is undetermined. The CDR3 protein is CASSLMARNTEAFF. The CDR3 DNA is TGTGCCAGCAGTTTAATGGCTCGGAACACTGAAGCTTTCTTT.